A single sample gave rise to the 14 T cell receptor beta chains below, sequenced in a study of regulatory T cells in long-lasting Graves disease (dated by TCRdb to 2020 to 2022). Library creation used multiplex PCR. Reads for this sample came from an Illumina HiSeq 4000. To build TCR beta libraries, CDR3 regions were amplified by Arm-PCR using iRepertoire HTBI primers. Clones were called with MiXCR by TCRdb after fastp trimmed the public reads at Q25, and only in-frame beta chains were retained. Records with the same CDR3 protein are collapsed into one entry carrying the most frequent genes and DNA. Present in this sample are fewer than 550,000 distinct CDR3 sequences, about a sixth of which were seen just once. Around 23% of the sample goes to the ten largest clones. The time point label corresponds to: newly diagnosed GD, antithyroid drugs for less than 3 months. For both TCR sequencing and RNA sequencing, RNA was extracted from PBMCs using TRIzol.

In addition, the sample was reused for a study of T cells in Graves' hyperthyroidism and ophthalmopathy.

Specimen: peripheral blood mononuclear cells (PBMCs), collected at new diagnosis, from a patient treated with antithyroid drugs. These receptors were collected from a woman between 18 and 30 years old with Graves disease. Donor details come from another sample of the same person, matched by shared clones.

In its sample, this clonotype was seen a few times. The rearrangement joins TRBV10-2 to TRBJ2-3, with a weak D call TRBD1 (6 bases). V lost 10 bases to trimming and J lost 1 base, with 12 bases between them. The CDR3 spans 13 residues. In germline, CDR1 is WSHSY, CDR2 SAAADI. CDR3 residues: CANRDICTDTQYF. The CDR3 nucleotides are TGCGCCAACCGGGACATTTGCACAGATACGCAGTATTTT.

CDR3 amino acids: CASLNTENDEQFF. The CDR3, as DNA: TGTGCCAGCCTGAACACGGAAAACGATGAGCAGTTCTTC. J is TRBJ2-1 and V is TRBV11-2; D is ambiguous. Deletions cut 8 bases from V and 8 bases from J, with 16 bases between. CDR3 length equals 13 residues. The germline gives CDR1 SGHAT, CDR2 FQNNGV.

V gene TRBV5-1 combines with J gene TRBJ2-6, with unresolved D. V was cut by 5 bases and J by 1 base, with 13 bases left in between. CDR1 and CDR2 from the germline V gene are SGHRS and YFSETQ. The CDR3 covers 16 residues. The CDR3 DNA reads as TGCGCCAGCAGTTTTTCGACGGGTTCTGGGGCCAACGTCCTGACTTTC. This codes for CASSFSTGSGANVLTF. The variable domain in full, completed from reference TRBV5-1 and TRBJ2-6, reads KAGVTQTPRYLIKTRGQQVTLSCSPISGHRSVSWYQQTPGQGLQFLFEYFSETQRNKGNFPGRFSGRQFSNSRSEMNVSTLELGDSALYLCASSFSTGSGANVLTFGAGSRLTVL.

This clonotype was observed at least ten times. The rearrangement links TRBV7-8 to TRBJ2-7; 9 positions agree with TRBD2. The germline gives CDR1 SGHVS, CDR2 FQNEAQ. The CDR3 sequence is 15 residues long. The ends lost 4 bases at V and 2 bases at J; junction bases unmatched: 6. The DNA for the CDR3 is TGTGCCAGCAGCTCGCTAGCGGGACGGACCTACGAGCAGTACTTC. Amino acids: CASSSLAGRTYEQYF. Combining the CDR3 with reference TRBV7-8 and TRBJ2-7 gives the whole variable domain GAGVSQSPRYKVAKRGQDVALRCDPISGHVSLFWYQQALGQGPEFLTYFQNEAQLDKSGLPSDRFFAERPEGSVSTLKIQRTQQEDSAVYLCASSSLAGRTYEQYFGPGTRLTVT.

This clonotype was seen a handful of times. V and J are TRBV3-1 and TRBJ1-3; the D is unclear. The CDR3 is 14 amino acids. V was trimmed by 1 base and J by 2 bases, leaving 6 bases between them. The germline V gene encodes CDR1 LGHDT and CDR2 YNNKEL (reference sequence). Here the CDR3 reads CASSQGRAGNTIYF. The CDR3 nucleotides are TGTGCCAGCAGCCAAGGAAGGGCTGGAAACACCATATATTTT.

The chain uses TRBV20-1 and TRBJ2-7, with a possible D match to TRBD2 (6 bases). Germline-derived CDR1 and CDR2 are DFQATT and SNEGSKA (reference sequence). V lost 6 bases and J lost 1, with 19 bases in between. This CDR3 comprises 15 residues. CDR3 sequence: CSAHPQRVSSYEQYF. The CDR3 DNA reads TGCAGTGCCCACCCCCAGCGGGTCTCTTCCTACGAGCAGTACTTC.

This clonotype was picked up many times. This rearrangement joins TRBV5-1 to TRBJ2-3, with D tentatively TRBD2 (5 bases). This CDR3 is built from 13 residues. CDR1 and CDR2 from the germline V gene are SGHRS and YFSETQ. V was pared by 2 bases and J by 5 bases, with 9 bases between. The CDR3 protein is CASSLSSGDTQYF. Here the CDR3 DNA reads TGCGCCAGCAGCTTATCAAGCGGAGATACGCAGTATTTT.

A remark on this clonotype: One junction end disagrees with the germline gene, perhaps due to a read error. The chain couples TRBV5-1 to TRBJ2-1, with a possible D match to TRBD2 (6 bases). The CDR3 spans 15 residues. Germline V CDR1 and CDR2: SGHRS, YFSETQ. CDR3 bases: TGCGCCAGCACCTTACTCGGAGGGTCCCACAATGAGCACTTCTTC. As protein: CASTLLGGSHNEHFF.

This clonotype appeared many times. The J gene is TRBJ2-1, the V gene TRBV7-9, with D hard to call. Germline CDR1 reads SEHNR; CDR2 reads FQNEAQ (reference sequence). The CDR3 runs to 14 residues. With 3 bases removed from V and 6 bases from J, the gap between germline ends came to 12 bases. CDR3 sequence (DNA): TGTGCCAGCAGCTTGCCTGGGTCAATCAATGAGCAGTTCTTC. This encodes CASSLPGSINEQFF.

This chain joins TRBV20-1 and TRBJ2-4; 9 bases fit TRBD1. Germline V CDR1 and CDR2: DFQATT, SNEGSKA (reference sequence). The CDR3 runs to 14 residues. V gave up 6 bases and J gave up 9 bases; unmatched junction bases: 12. CDR3 bases: TGCAGTGCCAAGAGGGACAGGGATTGGGGCATTCAGTACTTC. This encodes CSAKRDRDWGIQYF.

There are many counts of this clonotype. The gene calls are TRBV7-8 and TRBJ2-3; no reliable D call. Trimming removed 2 bases at V and 6 bases at J, with 9 bases between. The CDR3 consists of 13 residues. Germline values: CDR1 SGHVS, CDR2 FQNEAQ. CDR3: CASSLMTTDTQYF. The CDR3 DNA is TGTGCCAGCAGCTTAATGACCACCGATACGCAGTATTTT.

The gene calls are TRBV7-2 and TRBJ1-6, with 7 bases that match TRBD1. CDR1 SGHTA and CDR2 FQGNSA come from the germline V gene. The CDR3 length is 15 residues. Trimming removed 5 bases from V and 7 bases from J; junction bases left unmatched: 8. The DNA for the CDR3 is TGTGCCAGCAGCCCCGACAGGGACGAGAATTCACCCCTCCACTTT. Its protein product is CASSPDRDENSPLHF.

This clonotype was detected a few times. The chain employs TRBV11-1 and TRBJ2-3; 8 bases agree with TRBD1. The trim removed 3 bases at V and 1 base at J, leaving 12 bases unmatched. The CDR3 covers 18 residues. CDR1 and CDR2 from the germline V gene are SGHAT and FQDESV (reference sequence). DNA of the CDR3: TGTGCCAGCAGCTTGGACAGGGATACGCGGGGTGGCACAGATACGCAGTATTTT. Translating it yields CASSLDRDTRGGTDTQYF.

This clonotype was counted many times. V gene TRBV7-3 combines with J gene TRBJ2-1, with 10 nucleotides matching TRBD2. J was trimmed by 3 bases and V by 4 bases; bases with no gene match: 3. Germline V gives CDR1 SGHTA, CDR2 FQGTGA. This CDR3 is built from 15 residues. The CDR3 bases are TGTGCCAGCAGCTCACTAGCGGGGAACTACAATGAGCAGTTCTTC. Protein sequence: CASSSLAGNYNEQFF.